The rows below give T cell receptor beta chains drawn from one sample of a study of blood T cell repertoires in COVID-19. Clones were sequenced by immunoSEQ multiplex PCR, and TCRdb holds only the in-frame ones, with some missing. The sample shows roughly 25,000 clones, 92% of them seen only once. Sequencing was performed on peripheral blood. The receptors stem from a human donor in a cohort sampled during active COVID-19. Both conserved end residues are part of each CDR3. Each record gives: J gene, V gene, clone size, D gene, CDR3 protein, CDR3 DNA. A D gene is named only where the DNA matches it firmly. Clone size is not always given. Where it is, it says once, few, many or a class for expanded clones.

J: TRBJ2-5
V: TRBV11-1
size: NA
D: NA
CDR3: CASRHREETQYF
DNA: TGTGCCAGCAGGCACAGGGAGGAGACCCAGTACTTC

J: TRBJ2-3
V: TRBV29-1
size: NA
D: TRBD2
CDR3: CSVDLRGSTDTQYF
DNA: TGCAGCGTTGATTTGCGGGGGAGCACAGATACGCAGTATTTT

J: TRBJ2-7
V: TRBV2
size: NA
D: TRBD2
CDR3: CASRGGGSGSYEQYF
DNA: TGTGCCAGCCGCGGGGGGGGATCTGGATCCTACGAGCAGTACTTC

J: TRBJ1-2
V: TRBV11-2
size: NA
D: NA
CDR3: CASSLDTAYYGYTF
DNA: TGTGCCAGCAGCTTGGATACAGCCTACTATGGCTACACCTTC

J: TRBJ2-5
V: TRBV3-1/TRBV3-2
size: NA
D: TRBD1
CDR3: CASSQNRGRWSETQYF
DNA: TGTGCCAGCAGCCAAAACAGGGGGCGGTGGTCGGAGACCCAGTACTTC

J: TRBJ2-5
V: TRBV27
size: NA
D: NA
CDR3: CASTLGVGETQYF
DNA: TGTGCCAGCACCTTAGGGGTGGGAGAGACCCAGTACTTC

J: TRBJ2-5
V: TRBV2
size: once
D: TRBD1
CDR3: CASSGQQGAAETQYF
DNA: TGTGCCAGCAGTGGACAACAGGGGGCGGCAGAGACCCAGTACTTC

J: TRBJ1-1
V: TRBV21-1
size: NA
D: NA
CDR3: CASGPAGGNTEAFF
DNA: TGTGCCAGCGGACCAGCAGGGGGGAACACTGAAGCTTTCTTT

J: TRBJ1-3
V: TRBV9
size: NA
D: TRBD1
CDR3: CASSVEGASGNTIYF
DNA: TGTGCCAGCAGCGTAGAGGGGGCGTCTGGAAACACCATATATTTT

J: TRBJ1-4
V: TRBV5-1
size: NA
D: TRBD1
CDR3: CASSSRGQGVYEKLFF
DNA: TGCGCCAGCAGCTCCCGGGGACAGGGAGTTTATGAAAAACTGTTTTTT

J: TRBJ2-1
V: TRBV5-1
size: NA
D: NA
CDR3: CASSSGQTSYNEQFF
DNA: TGCGCCAGCAGCTCCGGACAGACCAGCTACAATGAGCAGTTCTTC

J: TRBJ2-1
V: TRBV28
size: once
D: TRBD1
CDR3: CASSSGTGPFYNEQFF
DNA: TGTGCCAGCAGTTCGGGGACAGGACCTTTTTACAATGAGCAGTTCTTC

J: TRBJ2-1
V: TRBV28
size: NA
D: NA
CDR3: CASSLARNEQFF
DNA: TGTGCCAGCAGTTTAGCCAGAAATGAGCAGTTCTTC

J: TRBJ1-3
V: TRBV5-1
size: NA
D: TRBD1
CDR3: CASSPRTGGTGNTIYF
DNA: TGCGCCAGCAGCCCACGGACAGGGGGGACTGGAAACACCATATATTTT

J: TRBJ1-6
V: TRBV3-1/TRBV3-2
size: once
D: TRBD1
CDR3: CASSQDRGWNSPLHF
DNA: TGTGCCAGCAGCCAAGACAGGGGGTGGAATTCACCCCTCCACTTT

J: TRBJ1-1
V: TRBV11-3
size: NA
D: TRBD1
CDR3: CASSSDRATEAFF
DNA: TGTGCCAGCAGCTCGGACAGGGCCACTGAAGCTTTCTTT

J: TRBJ1-2
V: TRBV9
size: NA
D: TRBD1
CDR3: CASSARQGGGYTF
DNA: TGTGCCAGCAGCGCCCGACAGGGTGGTGGCTACACCTTC

J: TRBJ1-2
V: TRBV5-1
size: NA
D: NA
CDR3: CASSLFQGQGNTF
DNA: TGCGCCAGCAGCTTATTTCAGGGACAAGGAAACACCTTC

J: TRBJ2-1
V: TRBV11-2
size: NA
D: NA
CDR3: CASSSSSDSNNEQFF
DNA: TGTGCCAGCAGCTCGTCTTCGGACAGTAACAATGAGCAGTTCTTC

J: TRBJ2-7
V: TRBV4-1
size: NA
D: NA
CDR3: CASSQGAGNEQYF
DNA: TGCGCCAGCAGCCAAGGTGCGGGGAACGAGCAGTACTTC

J: TRBJ1-2
V: TRBV6-1
size: NA
D: TRBD1
CDR3: CASSDSGPRRRGGYTF
DNA: TGTGCCAGCAGTGATTCCGGGCCGCGGCGCAGGGGGGGCTACACCTTC